The present TCR beta chain was sequenced within a study of post-analysis software for immune sequencing data. The wider study: Relapsing-remitting, secondary progressive and progressive-relapsing multiple sclerosis were all included among the disease courses.

Trimming pared 4 bases from V and 4 bases from J, leaving 12 bases between. Germline loops: CDR1 MGHRA, CDR2 YSYEKL. This CDR3 is built from 14 residues. This clonotype has only one observation. The antigen is undetermined. General study results and limits: Under F measure analysis, samples from one preparation batch co-clustered strongly. Multiple sclerosis was associated with a significant reduction in normalized Chao1 diversity relative to controls. TRBV5-6, TRBV5-1 and TRBV20-1 belonged to a set of five TRBV segments that were more frequent in patients than controls.

Built from TCR beta cDNA, the libraries had unique molecular identifiers in them. Some 500,000 cDNA molecules were obtained from about 0.98 to 11 million T cells. Via MiXCR, TCRdb re-called the PCR reads, giving one row per CDR3 protein. The sample carries hundreds of thousands of distinct CDR3 sequences, about 53% recorded once. The source is a girl aged 5-17 years with multiple sclerosis. The V call is TRBV4-1, the J call TRBJ2-3; D is undetermined. The sequencing sample was made of blood. The CDR3 reads CASSRDGDADTQYF. CDR3 bases: TGCGCCAGCAGCCGAGACGGAGACGCAGATACGCAGTATTTT.